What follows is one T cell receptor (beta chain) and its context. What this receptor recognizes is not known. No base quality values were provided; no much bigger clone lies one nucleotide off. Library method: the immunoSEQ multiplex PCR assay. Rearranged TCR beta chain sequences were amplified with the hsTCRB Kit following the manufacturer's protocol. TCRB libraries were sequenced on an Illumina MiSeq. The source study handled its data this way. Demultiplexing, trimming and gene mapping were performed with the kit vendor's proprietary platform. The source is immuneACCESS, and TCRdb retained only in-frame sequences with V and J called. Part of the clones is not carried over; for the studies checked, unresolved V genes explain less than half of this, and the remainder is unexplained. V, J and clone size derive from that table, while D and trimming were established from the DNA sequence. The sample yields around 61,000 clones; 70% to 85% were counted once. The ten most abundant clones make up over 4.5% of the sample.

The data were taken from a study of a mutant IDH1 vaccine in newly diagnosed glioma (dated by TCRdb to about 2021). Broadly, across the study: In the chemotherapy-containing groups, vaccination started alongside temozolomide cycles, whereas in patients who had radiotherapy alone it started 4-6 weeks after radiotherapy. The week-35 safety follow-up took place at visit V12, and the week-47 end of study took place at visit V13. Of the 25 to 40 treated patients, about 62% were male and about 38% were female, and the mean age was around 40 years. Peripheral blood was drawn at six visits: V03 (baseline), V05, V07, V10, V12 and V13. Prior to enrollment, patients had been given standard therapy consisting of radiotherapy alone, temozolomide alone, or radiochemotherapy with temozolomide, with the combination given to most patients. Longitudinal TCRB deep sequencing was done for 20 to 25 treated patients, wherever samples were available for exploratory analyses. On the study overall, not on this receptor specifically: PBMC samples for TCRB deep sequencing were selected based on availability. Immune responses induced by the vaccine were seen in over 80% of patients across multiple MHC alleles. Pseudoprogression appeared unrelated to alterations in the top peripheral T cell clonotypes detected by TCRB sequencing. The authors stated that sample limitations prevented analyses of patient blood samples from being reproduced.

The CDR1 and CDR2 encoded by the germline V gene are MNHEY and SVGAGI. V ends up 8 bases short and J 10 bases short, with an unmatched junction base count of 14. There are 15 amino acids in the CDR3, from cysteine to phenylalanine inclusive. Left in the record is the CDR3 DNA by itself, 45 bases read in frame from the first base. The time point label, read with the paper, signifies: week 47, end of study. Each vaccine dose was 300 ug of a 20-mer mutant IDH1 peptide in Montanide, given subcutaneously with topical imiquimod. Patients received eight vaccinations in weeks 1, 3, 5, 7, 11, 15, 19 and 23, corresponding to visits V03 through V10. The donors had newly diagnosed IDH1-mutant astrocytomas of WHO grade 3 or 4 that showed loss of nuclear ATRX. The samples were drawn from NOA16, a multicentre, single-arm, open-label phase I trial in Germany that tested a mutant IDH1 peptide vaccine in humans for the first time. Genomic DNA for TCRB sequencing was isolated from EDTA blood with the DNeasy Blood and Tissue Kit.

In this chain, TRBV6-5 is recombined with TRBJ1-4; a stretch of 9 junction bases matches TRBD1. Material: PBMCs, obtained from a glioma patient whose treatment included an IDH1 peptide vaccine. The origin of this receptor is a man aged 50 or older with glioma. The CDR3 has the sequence CASRAPTGGAGKLFF. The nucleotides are TGTGCCAGCCGGGCCCCTACAGGGGGCGCGGGAAAACTGTTTTTT.